Below are 14 T cell receptor beta chains sequenced from a single sample in a study of radiotherapy plus CTLA-4 blockade in lung cancer. The protocol was immunoSEQ multiplex PCR, while the TCRdb copy is restricted to in-frame clones and leaves out a portion. Of fewer than 70,000 clones listed, approximately 79% were seen once; the top ten hold 8.5% to 10%. The sample was peripheral blood, taken from a patient treated with radiotherapy plus ipilimumab. Every receptor here comes from a human donor with non-small cell lung cancer who had a complete response to radiotherapy plus ipilimumab.

The gene calls are TRBV18 and TRBJ1-6; unclear D gene. Per germline, CDR1 KGHSH and CDR2 LQKENI. The CDR3 extends over 16 amino acids. The V end was cut by 3 bases, the J end by 3 bases, with 12 bases between. The DNA for the CDR3 is TGTGCCAGCTCACCGGGAGATGTTGGCTATAATTCACCCCTCCACTTT. It encodes CASSPGDVGYNSPLHF.

To note about this clone: The identical CDR3 is also encoded by other nucleotide sequences in the sample. The chain recombines TRBV18 with TRBJ1-5; D is unresolved. The length of the CDR3 is 13 residues. Germline V lookup: CDR1 KGHSH, CDR2 LQKENI. V was cut by 2 bases and J by 4 bases, with 6 bases left in between. CDR3 sequence (DNA): TGTGCCAGCTCACCAGGGGAGAATCAGCCCCAGCATTTT. Protein: CASSPGENQPQHF.

The chain is built from TRBV4-3 and TRBJ2-6; 9 bases match TRBD1. The J segment lost 0 bases and the V segment lost 4 bases, leaving 4 bases of the junction unmatched. The CDR3 spans 17 residues. Germline V gene data show CDR1 as LGHNA and CDR2 as YSLEER. This CDR3 reads CASSPRDRDSGANVLTF. CDR3 nucleotides: TGCGCCAGCAGCCCCCGGGACAGGGACTCTGGGGCCAACGTCCTGACTTTC.

This clone was recorded a few times. This chain joins TRBV19 and TRBJ1-2; D is uncertain. Trimming cost V 0 bases and J 5 bases, with 10 bases left between them. The CDR3 runs to 14 residues. Germline CDR1 reads LNHDA; CDR2 reads SQIVND (reference sequence). CDR3 nucleotides: TGTGCCAGTAGTATAGAGGATCTTACTTATGGCTACACCTTC. Translated: CASSIEDLTYGYTF.

The CDR3 spells CASSLVDTQYF. The CDR3 DNA is TGTGCCAGCAGCTTAGTGGATACGCAGTATTTT. This chain connects TRBV7-8 to TRBJ2-3, with D unresolved. V was clipped by 1 base and J by 6 bases, with 2 bases between them. CDR1 is SGHVS, CDR2 FQNEAQ, per germline. This CDR3 is built from 11 residues.

The V gene is TRBV5-1, the J gene TRBJ2-3, with TRBD1 matching 7 bases. The CDR3 totals 14 residues. With 6 bases clipped from V and 2 bases from J, the junction kept 6 bases outside the gene matches. CDR1 is SGHRS, CDR2 YFSETQ, per germline. This chain's CDR3 is CASTPGQYTDTQYF. The CDR3 coding sequence is TGCGCCAGCACCCCGGGACAGTACACAGATACGCAGTATTTT.

The chain uses TRBV7-8 and TRBJ1-5, with D possibly being TRBD1 (5 bases). The germline gives CDR1 SGHVS, CDR2 FQNEAQ. Trimming shortened V by 3 bases and J by 9 bases, and 12 bases separated the two germline ends. CDR3 length equals 13 residues. CDR3 sequence reads: CASSLEQARPQHF. The CDR3 nucleotides are TGTGCCAGCAGCTTGGAACAGGCTCGGCCCCAGCATTTT.

V usage is TRBV7-9 and J usage is TRBJ1-2, with TRBD1 as a possible D gene (6 bases). Germline values: CDR1 SEHNR, CDR2 FQNEAQ (reference sequence). The CDR3 covers 15 residues. Trimming removed 1 base at V and 4 bases at J, with 13 bases between. CDR3 in DNA: TGTGCCAGCAGCTTAGAAATCAGGACAGCCTATGGCTACACCTTC. It yields the protein CASSLEIRTAYGYTF.

The V and J genes are TRBV11-3 and TRBJ2-5; D gene unclear. There are 18 residues in the CDR3. The ends were cut back, 1 base at V and 0 bases at J, with 18 bases in the middle. Germline V gives CDR1 SGHNT, CDR2 YENEEA. The CDR3 sequence: CASSLVGFGGLYQETQYF. CDR3 DNA: TGTGCCAGCAGCTTAGTGGGGTTCGGCGGTCTGTACCAAGAGACCCAGTACTTC.

The chain joins TRBV5-6 to TRBJ1-3, with D tentatively TRBD1 (5 bases). Trimming took 3 bases from V and 0 from J, leaving 10 bases between them. Per the germline V gene, CDR1 is SGHDT and CDR2 is YYEEEE. The CDR3 is 15 residues long. The CDR3 DNA reads as TGTGCCAGCAGCTGGGACCCCTCCTCTGGAAACACCATATATTTT. Residues: CASSWDPSSGNTIYF.

The rearrangement joins TRBV9 to TRBJ2-5, with D uncertain. Germline CDR1 is SGDLS and CDR2 is YYNGEE. This CDR3 region has 12 residues. Trimming removed 4 bases from V and 5 bases from J, with 9 bases in between. The CDR3 region is CASSSGSETQYF. In DNA form, the CDR3 reads TGTGCCAGCAGCTCCGGATCCGAGACCCAGTACTTC.

The CDR3 sequence: CASSPGTGANVLTF. The CDR3, as DNA: TGCGCCAGCAGTCCAGGGACTGGGGCCAACGTCCTGACTTTC. The chain couples TRBV10-1 to TRBJ2-6, with D possibly being TRBD1 (5 bases). CDR3 size: 14 residues. Germline V gene sequence: CDR1 WNHNN, CDR2 SYGVQD (reference sequence). The V end was cut by 5 bases, the J end by 2 bases, with 7 bases between.

The CDR3 here is CASSQESQYGYTF. The DNA of the CDR3 is TGCGCCAGCAGCCAAGAATCACAGTATGGCTACACCTTC. The chain uses TRBV4-3 and TRBJ1-2; D is unclear. V was cut by 0 bases and J by 5 bases, with 7 bases left in between. Per the germline V gene, CDR1 is LGHNA and CDR2 is YSLEER. This CDR3 has 13 amino acids.

The chain uses TRBV6-1 and TRBJ2-7, with TRBD1 matching 7 bases. Germline-derived CDR1 and CDR2 are MNHNS and SASEGT. After removal of 5 bases from V and 5 bases from J, the junction contained 9 bases not matched to a gene. This CDR3 spans 14 amino acids. The DNA of the CDR3 is TGTGCCAGCAGTTCCATCGACAGGGTTCACGAGCAGTACGTC. Amino acids: CASSSIDRVHEQYV.